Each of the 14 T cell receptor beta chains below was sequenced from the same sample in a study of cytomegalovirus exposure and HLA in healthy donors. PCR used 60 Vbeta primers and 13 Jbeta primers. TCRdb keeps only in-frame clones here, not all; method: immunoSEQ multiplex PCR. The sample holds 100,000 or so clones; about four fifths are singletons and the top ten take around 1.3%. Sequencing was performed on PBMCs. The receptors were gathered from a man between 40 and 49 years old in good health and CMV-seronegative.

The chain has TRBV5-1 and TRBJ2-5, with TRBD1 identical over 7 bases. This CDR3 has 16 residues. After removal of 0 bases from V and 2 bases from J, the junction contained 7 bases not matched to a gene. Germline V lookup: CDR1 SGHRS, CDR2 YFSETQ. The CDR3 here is CASSLEAGGIQETQYF. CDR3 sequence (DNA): TGCGCCAGCAGCTTGGAGGCAGGGGGAATACAAGAGACCCAGTACTTC.

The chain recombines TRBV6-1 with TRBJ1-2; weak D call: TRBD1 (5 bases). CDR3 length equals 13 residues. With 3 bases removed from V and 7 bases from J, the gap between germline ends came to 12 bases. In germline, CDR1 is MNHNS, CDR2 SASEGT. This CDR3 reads CASSDTGGGGYTF. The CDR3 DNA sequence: TGTGCCAGCAGTGACACAGGCGGTGGTGGCTACACCTTC.

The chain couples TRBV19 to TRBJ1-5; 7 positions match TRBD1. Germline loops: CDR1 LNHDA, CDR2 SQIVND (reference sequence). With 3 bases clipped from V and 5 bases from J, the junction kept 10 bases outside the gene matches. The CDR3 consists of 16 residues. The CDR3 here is CASSINPTGRHQPQHF. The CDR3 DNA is TGTGCCAGTAGTATCAATCCGACAGGGCGTCATCAGCCCCAGCATTTT.

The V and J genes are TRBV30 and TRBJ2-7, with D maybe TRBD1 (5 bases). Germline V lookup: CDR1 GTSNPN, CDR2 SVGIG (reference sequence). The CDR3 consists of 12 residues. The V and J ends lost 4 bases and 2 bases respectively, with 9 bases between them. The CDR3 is CAWNPGTYEQYF. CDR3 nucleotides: TGTGCCTGGAACCCAGGGACCTACGAGCAGTACTTC.

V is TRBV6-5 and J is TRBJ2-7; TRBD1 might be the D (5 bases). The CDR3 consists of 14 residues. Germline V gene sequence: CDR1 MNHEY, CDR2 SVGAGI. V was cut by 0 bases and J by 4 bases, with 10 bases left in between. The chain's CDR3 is CASSYSRGSYEQYF. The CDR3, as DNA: TGTGCCAGCAGTTACTCAAGGGGTTCTTACGAGCAGTACTTC.

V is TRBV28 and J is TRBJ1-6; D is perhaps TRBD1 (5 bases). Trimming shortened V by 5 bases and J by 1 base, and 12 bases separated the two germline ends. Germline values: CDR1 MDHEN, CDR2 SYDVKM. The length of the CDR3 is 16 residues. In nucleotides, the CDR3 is TGTGCCAGCAGTACCCGACAGAAATCCTATAATTCACCCCTCCACTTT. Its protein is CASSTRQKSYNSPLHF. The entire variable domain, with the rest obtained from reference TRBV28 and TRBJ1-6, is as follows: DVKVTQSSRYLVKRTGEKVFLECVQDMDHENMFWYRQDPGLGLRLIYFSYDVKMKEKGDIPEGYSVSREKKERFSLILESASTNQTSMYLCASSTRQKSYNSPLHFGNGTRLTVT.

The CDR3 nucleotides are TGTGCCAGCAGCCACCGTTCTGGGGGGAGGTACGGCTACACCTTC. Translating gives CASSHRSGGRYGYTF. The chain couples TRBV7-8 to TRBJ1-2; D might be TRBD1 (5 bases). The length of the CDR3 is 15 residues. Germline CDR1 and CDR2: SGHVS and FQNEAQ. Deletions cut 5 bases from V and 8 bases from J, with 21 bases between.

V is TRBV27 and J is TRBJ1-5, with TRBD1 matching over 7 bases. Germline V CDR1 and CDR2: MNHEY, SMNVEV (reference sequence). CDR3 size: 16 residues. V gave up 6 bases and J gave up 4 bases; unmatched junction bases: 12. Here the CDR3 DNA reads TGTGCCAGCAGCCAGACAGGGACGAGAGGGAATCAGCCCCAGCATTTT. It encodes CASSQTGTRGNQPQHF.

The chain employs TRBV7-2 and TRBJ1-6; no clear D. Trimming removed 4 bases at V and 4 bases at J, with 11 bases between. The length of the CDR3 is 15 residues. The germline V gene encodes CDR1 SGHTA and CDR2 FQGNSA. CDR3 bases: TGTGCCAGCAGCTCGCCAGAAAAATATAATTCACCCCTCCACTTT. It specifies CASSSPEKYNSPLHF. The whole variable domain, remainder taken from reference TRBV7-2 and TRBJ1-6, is GAGVSQSPSNKVTEKGKDVELRCDPISGHTALYWYRQSLGQGLEFLIYFQGNSAPDKSGLPSDRFSAERTGGSVSTLTIQRTQQEDSAVYLCASSSPEKYNSPLHFGNGTRLTVT.

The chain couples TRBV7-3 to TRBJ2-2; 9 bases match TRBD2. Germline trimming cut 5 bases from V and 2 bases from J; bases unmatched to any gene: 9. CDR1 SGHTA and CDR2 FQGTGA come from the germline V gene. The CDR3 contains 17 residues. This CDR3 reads CASSQRSGGRNTGELFF. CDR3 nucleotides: TGTGCCAGCAGCCAGCGCAGCGGGGGGCGAAACACCGGGGAGCTGTTTTTT.

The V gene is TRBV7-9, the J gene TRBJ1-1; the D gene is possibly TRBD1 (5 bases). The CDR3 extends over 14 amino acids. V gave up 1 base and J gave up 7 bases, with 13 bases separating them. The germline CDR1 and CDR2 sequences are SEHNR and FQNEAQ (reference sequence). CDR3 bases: TGTGCCAGCAGCTTAGAAGGGACTAATGGTGAAGCTTTCTTT. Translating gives CASSLEGTNGEAFF. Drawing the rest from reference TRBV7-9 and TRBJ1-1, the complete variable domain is DTGVSQNPRHKITKRGQNVTFRCDPISEHNRLYWYRQTLGQGPEFLTYFQNEAQLEKSRLLSDRFSAERPKGSFSTLEIQRTEQGDSAMYLCASSLEGTNGEAFFGQGTRLTVV.

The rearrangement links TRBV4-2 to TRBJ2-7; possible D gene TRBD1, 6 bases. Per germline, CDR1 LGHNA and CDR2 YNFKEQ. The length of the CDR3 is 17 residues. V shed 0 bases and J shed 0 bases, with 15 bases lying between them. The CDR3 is CASSQDGVTGPSYEQYF. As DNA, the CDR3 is TGTGCCAGCAGCCAAGATGGGGTGACAGGCCCCTCCTACGAGCAGTACTTC.

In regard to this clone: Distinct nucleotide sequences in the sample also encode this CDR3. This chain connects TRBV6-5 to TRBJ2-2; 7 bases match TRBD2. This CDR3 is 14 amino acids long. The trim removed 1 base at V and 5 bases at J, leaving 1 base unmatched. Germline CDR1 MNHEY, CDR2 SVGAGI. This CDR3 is CASSYWGGTGELFF. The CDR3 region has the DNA TGTGCCAGCAGTTACTGGGGGGGTACCGGGGAGCTGTTTTTT.

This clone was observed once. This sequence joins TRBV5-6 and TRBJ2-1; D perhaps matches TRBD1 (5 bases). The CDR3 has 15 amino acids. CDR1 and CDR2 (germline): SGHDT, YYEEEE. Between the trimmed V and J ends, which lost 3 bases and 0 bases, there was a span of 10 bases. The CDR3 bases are TGTGCCAGCAGCTCGCAGGGATTCTCCTACAATGAGCAGTTCTTC. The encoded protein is CASSSQGFSYNEQFF.